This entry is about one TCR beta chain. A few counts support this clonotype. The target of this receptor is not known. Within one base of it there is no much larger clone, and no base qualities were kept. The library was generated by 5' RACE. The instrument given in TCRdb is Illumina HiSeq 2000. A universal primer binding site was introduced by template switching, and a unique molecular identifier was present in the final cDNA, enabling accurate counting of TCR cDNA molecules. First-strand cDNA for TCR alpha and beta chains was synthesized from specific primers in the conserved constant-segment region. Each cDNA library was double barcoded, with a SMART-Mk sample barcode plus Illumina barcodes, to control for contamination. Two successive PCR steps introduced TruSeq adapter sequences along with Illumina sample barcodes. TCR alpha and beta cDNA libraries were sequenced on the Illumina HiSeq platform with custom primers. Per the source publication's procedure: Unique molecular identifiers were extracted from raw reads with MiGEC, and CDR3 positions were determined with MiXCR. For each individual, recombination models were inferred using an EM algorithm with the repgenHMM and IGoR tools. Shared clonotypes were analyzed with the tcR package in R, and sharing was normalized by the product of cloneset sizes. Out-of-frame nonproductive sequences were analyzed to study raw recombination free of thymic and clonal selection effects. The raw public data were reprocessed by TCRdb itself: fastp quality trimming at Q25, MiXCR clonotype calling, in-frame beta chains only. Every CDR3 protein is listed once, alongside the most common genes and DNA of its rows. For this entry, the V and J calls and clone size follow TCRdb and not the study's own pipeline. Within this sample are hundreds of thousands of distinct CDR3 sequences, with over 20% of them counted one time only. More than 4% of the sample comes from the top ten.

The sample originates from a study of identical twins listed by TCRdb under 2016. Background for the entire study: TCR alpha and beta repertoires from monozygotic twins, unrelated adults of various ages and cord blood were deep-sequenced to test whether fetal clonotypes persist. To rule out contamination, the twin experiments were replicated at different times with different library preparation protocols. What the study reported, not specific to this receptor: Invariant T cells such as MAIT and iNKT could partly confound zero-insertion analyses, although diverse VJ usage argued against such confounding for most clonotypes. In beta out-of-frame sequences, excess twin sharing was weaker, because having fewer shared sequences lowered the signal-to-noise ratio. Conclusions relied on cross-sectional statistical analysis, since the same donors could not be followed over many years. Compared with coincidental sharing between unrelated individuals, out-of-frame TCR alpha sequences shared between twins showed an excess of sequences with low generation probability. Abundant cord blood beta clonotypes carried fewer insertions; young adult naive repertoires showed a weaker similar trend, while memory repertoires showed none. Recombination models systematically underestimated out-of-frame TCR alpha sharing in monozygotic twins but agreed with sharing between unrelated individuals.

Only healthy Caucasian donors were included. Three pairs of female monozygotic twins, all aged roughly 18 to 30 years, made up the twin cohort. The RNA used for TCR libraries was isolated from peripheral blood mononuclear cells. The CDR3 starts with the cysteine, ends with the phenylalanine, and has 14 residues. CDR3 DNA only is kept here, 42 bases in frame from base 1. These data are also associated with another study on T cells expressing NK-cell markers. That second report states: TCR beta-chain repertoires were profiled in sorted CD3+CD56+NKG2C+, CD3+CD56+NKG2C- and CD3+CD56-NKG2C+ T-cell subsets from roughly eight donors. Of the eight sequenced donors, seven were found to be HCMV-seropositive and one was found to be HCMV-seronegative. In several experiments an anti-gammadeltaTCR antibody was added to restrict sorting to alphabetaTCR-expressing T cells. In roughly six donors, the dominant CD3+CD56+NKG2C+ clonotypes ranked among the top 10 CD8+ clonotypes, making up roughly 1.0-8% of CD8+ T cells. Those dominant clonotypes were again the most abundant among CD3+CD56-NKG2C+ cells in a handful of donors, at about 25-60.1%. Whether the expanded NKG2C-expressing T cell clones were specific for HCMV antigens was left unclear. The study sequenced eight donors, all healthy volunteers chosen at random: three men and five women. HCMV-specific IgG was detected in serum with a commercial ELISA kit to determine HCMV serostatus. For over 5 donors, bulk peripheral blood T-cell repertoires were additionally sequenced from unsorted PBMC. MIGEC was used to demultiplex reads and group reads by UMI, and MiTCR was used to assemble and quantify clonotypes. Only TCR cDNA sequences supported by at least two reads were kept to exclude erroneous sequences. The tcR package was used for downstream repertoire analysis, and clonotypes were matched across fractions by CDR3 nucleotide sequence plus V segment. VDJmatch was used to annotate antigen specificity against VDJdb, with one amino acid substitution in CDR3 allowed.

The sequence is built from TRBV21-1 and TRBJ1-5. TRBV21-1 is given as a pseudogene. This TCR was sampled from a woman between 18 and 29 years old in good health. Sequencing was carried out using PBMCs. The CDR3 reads CASSNRGACQPQHF. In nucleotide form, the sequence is TGTGCCAGCAGCAATCGAGGAGCTTGCCAGCCCCAGCATTTT.